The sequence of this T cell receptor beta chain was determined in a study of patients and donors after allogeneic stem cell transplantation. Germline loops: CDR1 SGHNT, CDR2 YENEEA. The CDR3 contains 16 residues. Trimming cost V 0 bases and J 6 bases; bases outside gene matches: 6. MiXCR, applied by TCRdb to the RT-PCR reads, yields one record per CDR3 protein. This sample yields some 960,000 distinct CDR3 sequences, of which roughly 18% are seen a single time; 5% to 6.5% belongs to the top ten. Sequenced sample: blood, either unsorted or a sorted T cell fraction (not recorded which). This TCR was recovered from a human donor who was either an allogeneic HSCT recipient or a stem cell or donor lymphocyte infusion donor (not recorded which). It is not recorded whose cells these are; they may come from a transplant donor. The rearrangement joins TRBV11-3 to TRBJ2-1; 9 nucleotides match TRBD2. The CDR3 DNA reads TGTGCCAGCAGCTTAGAGCCTAGCGGGGACTTCAATGAGCAGTTCTTC. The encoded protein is CASSLEPSGDFNEQFF.